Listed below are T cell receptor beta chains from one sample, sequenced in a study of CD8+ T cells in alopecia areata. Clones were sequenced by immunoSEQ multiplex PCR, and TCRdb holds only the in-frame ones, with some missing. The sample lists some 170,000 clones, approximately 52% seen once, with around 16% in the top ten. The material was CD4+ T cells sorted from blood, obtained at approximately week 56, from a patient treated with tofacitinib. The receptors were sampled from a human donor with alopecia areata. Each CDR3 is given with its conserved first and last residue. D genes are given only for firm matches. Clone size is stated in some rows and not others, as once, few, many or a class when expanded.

DNA: TGTGCCAGCAGCCCAACTAGTTTTGGCGAGCAGTACTTC
CDR3: CASSPTSFGEQYF
size: -
J: TRBJ2-7
D: -
V: TRBV7-9

DNA: TGCAGCGTTGTAAAGGTTAGCACAGATACGCAGTATTTT
CDR3: CSVVKVSTDTQYF
size: -
J: TRBJ2-3
D: -
V: TRBV29-1

DNA: TGCGCCAGCAGCCACCCCGAGGGTTCTTTAGGCTACACCTTC
CDR3: CASSHPEGSLGYTF
size: few
J: TRBJ1-2
D: -
V: TRBV4-1

DNA: TGCAGCGTTTACCCCACGGAAGCTAACTATGGCTACACCTTC
CDR3: CSVYPTEANYGYTF
size: -
J: TRBJ1-2
D: -
V: TRBV29-1

DNA: TGTGCCAGCAGCGTTGGTACTGGTGAAGCTTTCTTT
CDR3: CASSVGTGEAFF
size: once
J: TRBJ1-1
D: -
V: TRBV9

DNA: TGTGCCAGCAGCTTAGAAGATGCTCGGCACCCACAGTATTTT
CDR3: CASSLEDARHPQYF
size: few
J: TRBJ2-3
D: -
V: TRBV7-9

DNA: TGTGCCAGCAGTTATTCTCTGAACACTGAAGCTTTCTTT
CDR3: CASSYSLNTEAFF
size: few
J: TRBJ1-1
D: -
V: TRBV6-5

DNA: TGTGCCAGCTCAGGGGGACCAGATACGCAGTATTTT
CDR3: CASSGGPDTQYF
size: -
J: TRBJ2-3
D: -
V: TRBV18

DNA: TGCAGCGTCAAAGGACAGCTTAAAGTGGAGCAGTACTTC
CDR3: CSVKGQLKVEQYF
size: few
J: TRBJ2-7
D: -
V: TRBV29-1

DNA: TGCGGCACAGGACACAATTCACCCCTCCACTTT
CDR3: CGTGHNSPLHF
size: -
J: TRBJ1-6
D: -
V: TRBV20-1

DNA: TGTGCCACCAGCGTAGGCGCCACGAACACCGGGGAGCTGTTTTTT
CDR3: CATSVGATNTGELFF
size: -
J: TRBJ2-2
D: -
V: TRBV15

DNA: TGTGCCAGCAGAGTCATGGGGAGCAATCAGCCCCAGCATTTT
CDR3: CASRVMGSNQPQHF
size: -
J: TRBJ1-5
D: -
V: TRBV27

DNA: TGCAGCGTTTACGGACAGGGTTCTTCTGAAGCTTTCTTT
CDR3: CSVYGQGSSEAFF
size: -
J: TRBJ1-1
D: TRBD1
V: TRBV29-1

DNA: TGTGCCAGCAGCCCGGGACCGAGGAATTCACCCCTCCACTTT
CDR3: CASSPGPRNSPLHF
size: -
J: TRBJ1-6
D: -
V: TRBV7-2

DNA: TGTGCCAGCAGCCGCGGTAGAGGGGCCGGGGAGCTGTTTTTT
CDR3: CASSRGRGAGELFF
size: once
J: TRBJ2-2
D: -
V: TRBV11-2

DNA: TGCGCCAGCAGCGCGGGACAGGGTTTGTACAATGAGCAGTTCTTC
CDR3: CASSAGQGLYNEQFF
size: -
J: TRBJ2-1
D: TRBD1
V: TRBV5-1

DNA: TGCGCCAGCAGCTTGCTGGGACAGGTTGGCACCGGGGAGCTGTTTTTT
CDR3: CASSLLGQVGTGELFF
size: -
J: TRBJ2-2
D: TRBD1
V: TRBV5-1

DNA: TGCGCCAGCAGCTCCCGGGACAGGGGGCCCACTGAAGCTTTCTTT
CDR3: CASSSRDRGPTEAFF
size: few
J: TRBJ1-1
D: TRBD1
V: TRBV4-1

DNA: TGTGCCAGCAGCTTAGTTCCCGAGCGGGGAAGCTACGAGCAGTACTTC
CDR3: CASSLVPERGSYEQYF
size: -
J: TRBJ2-7
D: TRBD2
V: TRBV7-2

DNA: TGCGCCAGCAGCCAAGATGGAGCGGGGGCCGATCAGCCCCAGCATTTT
CDR3: CASSQDGAGADQPQHF
size: few
J: TRBJ1-5
D: -
V: TRBV4-1

DNA: TGTGCCAGCAGCGAACAGCTAAATCAGCCCCAGCATTTT
CDR3: CASSEQLNQPQHF
size: -
J: TRBJ1-5
D: -
V: TRBV5-6

DNA: TGTGCCAGCAGCCCGAGGGGACAGGTCCGCTATGGCTACACCTTC
CDR3: CASSPRGQVRYGYTF
size: few
J: TRBJ1-2
D: TRBD1
V: TRBV27

DNA: TGTGCCACTAAGATGGCGGGGGGTAGTGAGACCCAGTACTTC
CDR3: CATKMAGGSETQYF
size: few
J: TRBJ2-5
D: TRBD2
V: TRBV15

DNA: TGTGCCAGCAGCCGTGACAGGCAAGAGACCCAGTACTTC
CDR3: CASSRDRQETQYF
size: -
J: TRBJ2-5
D: -
V: TRBV14

DNA: TGCGCCAGCAGCCGAGCCCAGGGACCTAATTCACCCCTCCACTTT
CDR3: CASSRAQGPNSPLHF
size: -
J: TRBJ1-6
D: -
V: TRBV4-1

DNA: TGTGCCGCTGGAGGGCGGGGGAGCGGCTACGAGCAGTACTTC
CDR3: CAAGGRGSGYEQYF
size: once
J: TRBJ2-7
D: TRBD2
V: TRBV10-3

DNA: TGTGCCAGCAGCTCAGCGGGGGGGCCTTGGTACGAGCAGTACTTC
CDR3: CASSSAGGPWYEQYF
size: -
J: TRBJ2-7
D: TRBD2
V: TRBV7-2

DNA: TGTGCCAGCAGTCCAGCCGGACAGGGTGGTCTCTATGGCTACACCTTC
CDR3: CASSPAGQGGLYGYTF
size: -
J: TRBJ1-2
D: TRBD1
V: TRBV27

DNA: TGTGCCAGCAGTTACTCGGGTCGAGCCCATAATTCACCCCTCCACTTT
CDR3: CASSYSGRAHNSPLHF
size: -
J: TRBJ1-6
D: -
V: TRBV6-5

DNA: TGTGCCAGCAGTTTATTGGTCCGCTCTGGGGCCAACGTCCTGACTTTC
CDR3: CASSLLVRSGANVLTF
size: -
J: TRBJ2-6
D: -
V: TRBV27

DNA: TGCGCCAGCAGCCAAGACACGGCCAGGACGGCCACTAATGAAAAACTGTTTTTT
CDR3: CASSQDTARTATNEKLFF
size: few
J: TRBJ1-4
D: -
V: TRBV4-1

DNA: TGTGCCAGCTCACTTTCTCAGACAGGGGGAGAGACCCAGTACTTC
CDR3: CASSLSQTGGETQYF
size: -
J: TRBJ2-5
D: TRBD1
V: TRBV18

DNA: TGCGCCAGCAGCTTGGTGGCTAGCGGGGGGGCCGGGTCCTACAATGAGCAGTTCTTC
CDR3: CASSLVASGGAGSYNEQFF
size: -
J: TRBJ2-1
D: TRBD2
V: TRBV5-1

DNA: TGTGCCAGCAGTGAATACACTGAAGCTTTCTTT
CDR3: CASSEYTEAFF
size: -
J: TRBJ1-1
D: -
V: TRBV25-1

DNA: TGCGCCAGCAGCCAAGATCCATTCGGGACAGGGGACGGCGAGCAGTACTTC
CDR3: CASSQDPFGTGDGEQYF
size: -
J: TRBJ2-7
D: TRBD1
V: TRBV4-1

DNA: TGCGCCAGCAGCTTGGACAGGGCAACCGGGGAGCTGTTTTTT
CDR3: CASSLDRATGELFF
size: -
J: TRBJ2-2
D: -
V: TRBV5-1

DNA: TGCAGTGCTAGTATGGAGACCCAGTACTTC
CDR3: CSASMETQYF
size: -
J: TRBJ2-5
D: -
V: TRBV20-1

DNA: TGCACCAGCAGCCAACCACGAACTAGACTAGCGGGCTACACCGGGGAGCTGTTTTTT
CDR3: CTSSQPRTRLAGYTGELFF
size: -
J: TRBJ2-2
D: -
V: TRBV1

DNA: TGTGCCAGCAGTGAAGTACCGGGACAAAATTCACCCCTCCACTTT
CDR3: CASSEVPGQNSPLHF
size: few
J: TRBJ1-6
D: -
V: TRBV6-1

DNA: TGCGCCAGCAGCCACCTAGCTTCAAGCCAGCTATACGAGCAGTACTTC
CDR3: CASSHLASSQLYEQYF
size: few
J: TRBJ2-7
D: -
V: TRBV4-1

DNA: TGTGCCAGCGGCCCCCGGATGGGGGCGCCGATCTTT
CDR3: CASGPRMGAPIF
size: -
J: TRBJ1-6
D: -
V: TRBV2

DNA: TGTGCCAGCAGCGCCCTAGCGGGGGGTTCCACAGATACGCAGTATTTT
CDR3: CASSALAGGSTDTQYF
size: -
J: TRBJ2-3
D: TRBD2
V: TRBV9

DNA: TGCGCCAGCAGCTTGAGTAGGGGGCAGTCAGATACGCAGTATTTT
CDR3: CASSLSRGQSDTQYF
size: -
J: TRBJ2-3
D: TRBD1
V: TRBV5-1

DNA: TGTGCCAGCAGCCGAACGACTACAGACACCGGGGAGCTGTTTTTT
CDR3: CASSRTTTDTGELFF
size: -
J: TRBJ2-2
D: -
V: TRBV11-2

DNA: TGCGCCAGCAGCCTCTCGACGAGCTCTGGGGCCAACGTCCTGACTTTC
CDR3: CASSLSTSSGANVLTF
size: -
J: TRBJ2-6
D: -
V: TRBV4-1

DNA: TGTGCCAGCACCCTCTCCGGCAATGAGCAGTTCTTC
CDR3: CASTLSGNEQFF
size: -
J: TRBJ2-1
D: -
V: TRBV2

DNA: TGTGCCAGCAGCTTGGGGACCGAGTCGGAAGCTTTCTTT
CDR3: CASSLGTESEAFF
size: -
J: TRBJ1-1
D: -
V: TRBV5-4

DNA: TGTGCCAGCAGCTTAGTGGGACAAAACTCCTACGAGCAGTACTTC
CDR3: CASSLVGQNSYEQYF
size: -
J: TRBJ2-7
D: -
V: TRBV5-6

DNA: TGTGCCAGCATTGGCCACACAGATACGCAGTATTTT
CDR3: CASIGHTDTQYF
size: -
J: TRBJ2-3
D: -
V: TRBV27

DNA: TGTGCCTGGGGTTCCAGGGAGACCCAGTACTTC
CDR3: CAWGSRETQYF
size: -
J: TRBJ2-5
D: -
V: TRBV30

DNA: TGCAGCGTTGCCGGGATTACAACCTACGAGCAGTACTTC
CDR3: CSVAGITTYEQYF
size: few
J: TRBJ2-7
D: -
V: TRBV29-1

DNA: TGTGCCAGCAGCCTAATAATGACTAGCGGGGGGGCCGATGAGCAGTTCTTC
CDR3: CASSLIMTSGGADEQFF
size: -
J: TRBJ2-1
D: TRBD2
V: TRBV14

DNA: TGTGCCTGGAGTACAGGCCGCCTCGCCGGTGGCTACACCTTC
CDR3: CAWSTGRLAGGYTF
size: -
J: TRBJ1-2
D: -
V: TRBV30

DNA: TGTGCCAGCAGCCCTCCGGGCCTCAAAGAGACCCAGTACTTC
CDR3: CASSPPGLKETQYF
size: once
J: TRBJ2-5
D: -
V: TRBV14

DNA: TGTGCCTGGAGTATACTAGAGGGACAGCCCCAGCATTTT
CDR3: CAWSILEGQPQHF
size: -
J: TRBJ1-5
D: -
V: TRBV30

DNA: TGTGCCTGGAGTCCATCGACAGGGAATTCACCCCTCCACTTT
CDR3: CAWSPSTGNSPLHF
size: -
J: TRBJ1-6
D: TRBD1
V: TRBV30

DNA: TGTGCCAGCAGTCTGGGGACTAGCGGGACAGATACGCAGTATTTT
CDR3: CASSLGTSGTDTQYF
size: -
J: TRBJ2-3
D: TRBD2
V: TRBV27